These T cell receptor beta chains were read from a single sample in a study of T cell responses to AZD1222 COVID-19 vaccine. Assay: immunoSEQ multiplex PCR; the TCRdb copy retains only in-frame clones and omits some. The sample consists of 65,000 to 85,000 clones, around nine tenths of them appearing once. The sequencing used peripheral blood, collected on day 0 of AZD1222 vaccination. The receptors come from an adult in good health. Both conserved end residues are part of each CDR3. The D gene is left open where the match is weak. Some rows mark clone size as missing; the rest say once, few, many or name a class of expanded clone.

d_gene	abundance	v_gene	j_gene	CDR3aa	CDR3nt
.	.	TRBV24-1	TRBJ2-2	CAVGLNTGELFF	TGTGCCGTTGGGCTGAACACCGGGGAGCTGTTTTTT
.	.	TRBV11-2	TRBJ1-3	CASSLGQNSGNTIYF	TGTGCCAGCAGCTTGGGGCAGAACTCTGGAAACACCATATATTTT
.	few	TRBV6-5	TRBJ2-3	CASAGRPNTDTQYF	TGTGCCAGCGCGGGGAGGCCGAACACAGATACGCAGTATTTT
.	.	TRBV18	TRBJ2-1	CASSPSGRYNEQFF	TGTGCCAGCTCACCTAGCGGCCGATACAATGAGCAGTTCTTC
TRBD2	.	TRBV7-3	TRBJ2-7	CASSLRLAGPYEQYF	TGTGCCAGCAGCTTGAGACTAGCGGGTCCCTACGAGCAGTACTTC
TRBD1	.	TRBV7-9	TRBJ1-2	CASSPGQGHGYTF	TGTGCCAGCAGCCCCGGACAGGGACATGGCTACACCTTC
.	.	TRBV28	TRBJ1-1	CASSWVGRMNTEAFF	TGTGCCAGCAGTTGGGTGGGAAGGATGAACACTGAAGCTTTCTTT
.	.	TRBV6-1	TRBJ1-1	CASSEIVHYSEAFF	TGTGCCAGCAGTGAAATTGTACACTATTCTGAAGCTTTCTTT
.	once	TRBV11-2	TRBJ2-5	CASSLVRETQYF	TGTGCCAGCAGCTTAGTCCGAGAGACCCAGTACTTC
.	.	TRBV11-2	TRBJ2-3	CASSLQGADTQYF	TGTGCCAGCAGCTTACAGGGCGCAGATACGCAGTATTTT
.	few	TRBV2	TRBJ2-4	CASKGRAGALAKNIQYF	TGTGCCAGCAAGGGGAGGGCGGGGGCTCTAGCCAAAAACATTCAGTACTTC
.	.	TRBV6-5	TRBJ1-1	CASTYAGEMETEAFF	TGTGCCAGCACCTATGCAGGGGAGATGGAGACTGAAGCTTTCTTT
.	once	TRBV5-4	TRBJ1-3	CASSSRSVRGPGNTIYF	TGTGCCAGCAGCTCCCGAAGTGTCAGGGGACCTGGAAACACCATATATTTT
TRBD1	.	TRBV5-1	TRBJ2-1	CASSLASGTGEQFF	TGCGCCAGCAGCTTGGCCAGCGGGACAGGGGAGCAGTTCTTC
.	once	TRBV10-3	TRBJ1-2	CAISEHNSGYGYTF	TGTGCCATCAGTGAACATAACAGCGGCTATGGCTACACCTTC
TRBD2	.	TRBV7-3	TRBJ2-3	CASSSGLAPFTDTQYF	TGTGCCAGCAGCTCGGGACTAGCGCCATTCACAGATACGCAGTATTTT
TRBD2	.	TRBV30	TRBJ2-5	CAWSFSGRSWEETQYF	TGTGCCTGGAGTTTCAGCGGGAGGTCTTGGGAGGAGACCCAGTACTTC
.	.	TRBV24-1	TRBJ2-2	CATSSGSNTGELFF	TGTGCCACCAGCTCCGGGTCCAACACCGGGGAGCTGTTTTTT
TRBD1	.	TRBV30	TRBJ2-7	CAWAGQGGTLQYF	TGTGCCTGGGCGGGACAGGGGGGGACTTTGCAGTACTTC